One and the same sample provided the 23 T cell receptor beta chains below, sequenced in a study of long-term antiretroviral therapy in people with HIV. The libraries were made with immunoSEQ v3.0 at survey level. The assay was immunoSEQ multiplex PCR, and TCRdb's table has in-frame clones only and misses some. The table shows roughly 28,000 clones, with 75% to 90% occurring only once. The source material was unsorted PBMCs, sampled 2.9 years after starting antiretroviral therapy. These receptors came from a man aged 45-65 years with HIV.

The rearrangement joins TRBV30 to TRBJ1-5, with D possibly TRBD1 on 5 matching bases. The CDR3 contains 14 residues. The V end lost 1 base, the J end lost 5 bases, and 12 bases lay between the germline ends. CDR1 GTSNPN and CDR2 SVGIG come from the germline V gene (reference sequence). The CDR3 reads CAWSAQTAYQPQHF. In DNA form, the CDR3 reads TGTGCCTGGAGTGCCCAGACAGCATATCAGCCCCAGCATTTT.

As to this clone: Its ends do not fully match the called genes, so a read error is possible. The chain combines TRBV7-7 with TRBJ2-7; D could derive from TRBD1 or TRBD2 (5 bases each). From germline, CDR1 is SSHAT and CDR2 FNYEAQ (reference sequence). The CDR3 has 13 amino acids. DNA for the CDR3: TGTGCTAGCAGCTTAGTCAGGGCGGGCGAGCAGTACTTC. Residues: CASSLVRAGEQYF. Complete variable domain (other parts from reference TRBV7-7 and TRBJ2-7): GAGVSQSPRYKVTKRGQDVTLRCDPISSHATLYWYQQALGQGPEFLTYFNYEAQPDKSGLPSDRFSAERPEGSISTLTIQRTEQRDSAMYRCASSLVRAGEQYFGPGTRLTVT.

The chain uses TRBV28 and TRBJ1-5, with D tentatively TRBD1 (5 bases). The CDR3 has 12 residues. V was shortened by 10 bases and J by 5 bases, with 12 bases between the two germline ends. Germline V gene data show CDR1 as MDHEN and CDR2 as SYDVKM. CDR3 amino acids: CATFIGDQPQHF. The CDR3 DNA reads TGTGCCACCTTTATAGGGGATCAGCCCCAGCATTTT.

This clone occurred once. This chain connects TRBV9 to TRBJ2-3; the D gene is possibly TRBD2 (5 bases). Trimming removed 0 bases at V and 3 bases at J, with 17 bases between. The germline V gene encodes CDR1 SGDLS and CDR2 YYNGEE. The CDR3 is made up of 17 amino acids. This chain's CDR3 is CASSVAWRTPGTDTQYF. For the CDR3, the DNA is TGTGCCAGCAGCGTAGCCTGGAGGACCCCCGGAACAGATACGCAGTATTTT.

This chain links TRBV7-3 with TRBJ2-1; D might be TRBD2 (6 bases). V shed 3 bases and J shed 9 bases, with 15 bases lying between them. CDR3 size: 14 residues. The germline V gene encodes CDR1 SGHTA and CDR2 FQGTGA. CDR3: CASSFSGPYGEQFF. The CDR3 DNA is TGTGCCAGCAGCTTTAGCGGCCCTTATGGTGAGCAGTTCTTC.

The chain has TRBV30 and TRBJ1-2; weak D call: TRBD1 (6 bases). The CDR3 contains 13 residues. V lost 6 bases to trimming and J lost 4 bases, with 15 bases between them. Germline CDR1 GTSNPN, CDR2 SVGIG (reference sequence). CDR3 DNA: TGTGCCTGCCACACAACAGGGACCTATGGCTACACCTTC. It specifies CACHTTGTYGYTF.

CDR3 nucleotides: TGTGCCAGCAGCTCACAGGGGGCGCAGAATTCACCCCTCCACTTT. Amino acid sequence: CASSSQGAQNSPLHF. The V call is TRBV7-9, the J call TRBJ1-6; 9 positions agree with TRBD1. The junction had 5 bases not matched to a gene; V was cut back by 4 bases and J by 7 bases. This CDR3 contains 15 residues. CDR1 SEHNR and CDR2 FQNEAQ come from the germline V gene (reference sequence).

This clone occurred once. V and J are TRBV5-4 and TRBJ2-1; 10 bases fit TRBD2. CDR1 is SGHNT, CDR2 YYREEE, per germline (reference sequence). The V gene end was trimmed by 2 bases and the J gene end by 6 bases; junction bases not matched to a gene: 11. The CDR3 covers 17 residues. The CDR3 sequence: CASSFMVGASGGNEQFF. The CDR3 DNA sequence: TGTGCCAGCAGCTTTATGGTTGGGGCTAGCGGGGGCAATGAGCAGTTCTTC.

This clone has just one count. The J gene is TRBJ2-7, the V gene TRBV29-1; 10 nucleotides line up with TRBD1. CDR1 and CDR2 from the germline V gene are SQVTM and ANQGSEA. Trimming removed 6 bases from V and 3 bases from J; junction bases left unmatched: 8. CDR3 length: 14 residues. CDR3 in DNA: TGCAGCGTCGCCATGGGACAGGGGTTCTACGAGCAGTACTTC. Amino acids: CSVAMGQGFYEQYF.

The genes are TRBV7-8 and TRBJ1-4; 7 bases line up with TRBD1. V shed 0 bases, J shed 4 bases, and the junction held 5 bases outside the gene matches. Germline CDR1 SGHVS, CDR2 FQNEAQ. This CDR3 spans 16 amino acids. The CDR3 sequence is CASSLAGTAINEKLFF. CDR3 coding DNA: TGTGCCAGCAGCTTAGCGGGGACAGCCATTAATGAAAAACTGTTTTTT.

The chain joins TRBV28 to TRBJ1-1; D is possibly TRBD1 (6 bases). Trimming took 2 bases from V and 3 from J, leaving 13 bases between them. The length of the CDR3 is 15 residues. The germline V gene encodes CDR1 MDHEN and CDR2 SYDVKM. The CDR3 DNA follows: TGTGCCAGCAGTTTAAGCCCGGACAGCCACACTGAAGCTTTCTTT. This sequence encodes CASSLSPDSHTEAFF.

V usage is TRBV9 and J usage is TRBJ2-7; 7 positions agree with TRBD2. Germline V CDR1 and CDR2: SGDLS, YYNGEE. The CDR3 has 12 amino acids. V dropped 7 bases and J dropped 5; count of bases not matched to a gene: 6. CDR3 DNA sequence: TGTGCCAGCGGGGGGAGGGTGGACGAGCAGTACTTC. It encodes CASGGRVDEQYF.

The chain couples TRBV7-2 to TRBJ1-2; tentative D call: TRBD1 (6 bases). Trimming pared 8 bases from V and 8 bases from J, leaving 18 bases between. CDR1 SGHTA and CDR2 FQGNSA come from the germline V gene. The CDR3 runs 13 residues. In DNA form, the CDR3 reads TGTGCCAGCTGGGGCCTAACAGGGAGGGGCTACACCTTC. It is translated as CASWGLTGRGYTF.

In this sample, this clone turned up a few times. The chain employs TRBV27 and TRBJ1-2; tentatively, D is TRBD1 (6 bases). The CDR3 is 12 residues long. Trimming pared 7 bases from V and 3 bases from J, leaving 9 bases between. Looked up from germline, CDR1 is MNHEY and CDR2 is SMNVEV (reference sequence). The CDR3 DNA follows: TGTGCCAGCAAGGGACAAGACTATGGCTACACCTTC. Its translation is CASKGQDYGYTF.

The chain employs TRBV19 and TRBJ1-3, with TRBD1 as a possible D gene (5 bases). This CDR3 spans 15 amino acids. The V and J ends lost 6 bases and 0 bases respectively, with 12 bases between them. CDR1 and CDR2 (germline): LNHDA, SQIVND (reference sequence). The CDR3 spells CASSFGHISGNTIYF. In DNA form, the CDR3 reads TGTGCCAGTAGCTTCGGACACATCTCTGGAAACACCATATATTTT. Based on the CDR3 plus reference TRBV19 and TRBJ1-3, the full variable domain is DGGITQSPKYLFRKEGQNVTLSCEQNLNHDAMYWYRQDPGQGLRLIYYSQIVNDFQKGDIAEGYSVSREKKESFPLTVTSAQKNPTAFYLCASSFGHISGNTIYFGEGSWLTVV.

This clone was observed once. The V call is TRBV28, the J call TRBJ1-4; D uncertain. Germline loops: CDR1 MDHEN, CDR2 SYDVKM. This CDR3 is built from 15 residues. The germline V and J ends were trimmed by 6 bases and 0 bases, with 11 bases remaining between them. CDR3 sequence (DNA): TGTGCCAGCAGCTCTGGGTCAGCAACTAATGAAAAACTGTTTTTT. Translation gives CASSSGSATNEKLFF.

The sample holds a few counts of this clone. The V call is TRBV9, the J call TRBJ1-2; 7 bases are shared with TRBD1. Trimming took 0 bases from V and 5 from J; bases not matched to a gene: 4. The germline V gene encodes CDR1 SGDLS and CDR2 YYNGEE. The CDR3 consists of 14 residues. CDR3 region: CASSVDGTEYGYTF. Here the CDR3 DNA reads TGTGCCAGCAGCGTAGACGGGACAGAATATGGCTACACCTTC.

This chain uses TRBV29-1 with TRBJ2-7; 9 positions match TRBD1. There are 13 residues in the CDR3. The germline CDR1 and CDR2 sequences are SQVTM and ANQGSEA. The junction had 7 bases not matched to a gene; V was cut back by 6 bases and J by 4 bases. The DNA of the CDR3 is TGCAGCGTCATCGGGACAGGGTATTACGAGCAGTACTTC. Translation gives CSVIGTGYYEQYF.

The CDR3 reads CASSLTGGGYGYTF. The CDR3 region has the DNA TGTGCCAGCAGTTTAACAGGGGGCGGGTATGGCTACACCTTC. V usage is TRBV28 and J usage is TRBJ1-2; 9 bases map to TRBD1. The CDR3 extends over 14 amino acids. Germline lookup yields CDR1 MDHEN and CDR2 SYDVKM. V lost 2 bases and J lost 5; bases outside the gene matches: 3.

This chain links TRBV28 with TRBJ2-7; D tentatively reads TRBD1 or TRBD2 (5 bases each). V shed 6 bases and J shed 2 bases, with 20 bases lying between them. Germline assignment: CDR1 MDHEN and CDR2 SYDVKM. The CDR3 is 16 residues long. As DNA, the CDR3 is TGTGCCAGCAGCCCCACCCCGGGACGGAAAACCTACGAGCAGTACTTC. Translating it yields CASSPTPGRKTYEQYF.

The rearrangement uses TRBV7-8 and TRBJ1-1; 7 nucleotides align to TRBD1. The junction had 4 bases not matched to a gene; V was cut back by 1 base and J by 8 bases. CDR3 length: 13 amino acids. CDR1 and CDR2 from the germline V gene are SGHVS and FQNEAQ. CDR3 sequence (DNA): TGTGCCAGCAGCTTAGATGACAGGGACGAAGCTTTCTTT. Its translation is CASSLDDRDEAFF.

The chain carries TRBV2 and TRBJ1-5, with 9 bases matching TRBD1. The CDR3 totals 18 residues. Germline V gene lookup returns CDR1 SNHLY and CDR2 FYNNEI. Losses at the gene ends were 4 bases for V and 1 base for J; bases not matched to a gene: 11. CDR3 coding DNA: TGTGCCAGCAGTGTCGCTGGGACAGGGAGTTGGAGCAATCAGCCCCAGCATTTT. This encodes CASSVAGTGSWSNQPQHF.

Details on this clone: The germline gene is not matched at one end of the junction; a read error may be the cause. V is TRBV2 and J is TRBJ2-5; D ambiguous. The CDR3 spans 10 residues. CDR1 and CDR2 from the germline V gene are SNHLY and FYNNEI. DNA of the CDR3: TGTGCCAGCAGGGAAGAGACCCAGTACTTC. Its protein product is CASREETQYF.